One sample yielded the 2 T cell receptor beta chains listed below, sequenced in a study of cytomegalovirus exposure and HLA in healthy donors. Sequencing was performed with immunoSEQ multiplex PCR; in TCRdb, only in-frame clones are kept and a portion is missing. The table has about 170,000 clones, approximately 86% seen once; the top ten hold around 2.3%. What was sequenced was PBMCs. Every receptor here comes from a woman between 18 and 29 years old in good health and CMV-seronegative.

V and J are TRBV19 and TRBJ1-4; tentatively, D is TRBD1 (6 bases). Trimming removed 4 bases at V and 8 bases at J, with 11 bases between. The CDR3 has 13 amino acids. Germline-derived CDR1 and CDR2 are LNHDA and SQIVND (reference sequence). DNA of the CDR3: TGTGCCAGTAGTACTACAGGGTACGAAAAACTGTTTTTT. Its protein is CASSTTGYEKLFF.

The chain links TRBV7-9 to TRBJ1-1, with D tentatively TRBD1 (6 bases). This CDR3 is 15 amino acids long. V was shortened by 1 base and J by 3 bases, with 12 bases between the two germline ends. CDR1 and CDR2 from the germline V gene are SEHNR and FQNEAQ (reference sequence). CDR3: CASSLGYREDTEAFF. As DNA, the CDR3 is TGTGCCAGCAGCTTAGGTTACAGGGAAGACACTGAAGCTTTCTTT.